Each of the 22 T cell receptor beta chains below was sequenced from the same sample in a study of cytomegalovirus exposure and HLA in healthy donors. The primer mix had 60 Vbeta and 13 Jbeta primers. Only in-frame clones appear in the TCRdb table, and some are missing; sequencing was by immunoSEQ multiplex PCR. The sample carries about 140,000 clones, around 78% recorded once. Sequenced material: PBMCs. The receptors originated from a woman in her thirties or forties in good health and CMV-seropositive.

The chain couples TRBV7-9 to TRBJ2-3; D uncertain. The germline gives CDR1 SEHNR, CDR2 FQNEAQ (reference sequence). CDR3 length: 13 residues. V was trimmed by 4 bases and J by 2 bases, leaving 7 bases between them. CDR3 coding DNA: TGTGCCAGCAGCTCCCAATCCACAGATACGCAGTATTTT. This gives the protein CASSSQSTDTQYF.

The chain combines TRBV2 with TRBJ2-5; possible D gene TRBD2, 5 bases. The V gene lost 1 base and the J gene lost 4 bases, with 13 bases spanning the gap. CDR3 length: 15 residues. Germline V gives CDR1 SNHLY, CDR2 FYNNEI. This chain's CDR3 is CASSEVEGMGETQYF. The CDR3 nucleotides read TGTGCCAGCAGTGAAGTCGAGGGAATGGGAGAGACCCAGTACTTC.

This clone was detected only once. This chain uses TRBV4-2 with TRBJ2-3; weak D call: TRBD1 (6 bases). CDR1 is LGHNA, CDR2 YNFKEQ, per germline. CDR3 size: 14 residues. The V end was cut by 0 bases, the J end by 5 bases, with 9 bases between. CDR3 bases: TGTGCCAGCAGCCAAGATCAGGGGAAAGATACGCAGTATTTT. Its translation: CASSQDQGKDTQYF.

The chain is built from TRBV2 and TRBJ2-7; 10 nucleotides agree with TRBD2. The germline CDR1 and CDR2 sequences are SNHLY and FYNNEI. V was clipped by 4 bases and J by 9 bases; unmatched bases: 18. This CDR3 has 17 residues. The CDR3 sequence: CASSGPSGRAPGFRQYF. The CDR3 DNA reads TGTGCCAGCAGTGGACCCAGCGGGAGGGCCCCAGGTTTTCGGCAGTACTTC. The full variable domain, with the rest looked up from reference TRBV2 and TRBJ2-7, is EPEVTQTPSHQVTQMGQEVILRCVPISNHLYFYWYRQILGQKVEFLVSFYNNEISEKSEIFDDQFSVERPDGSNFTLKIRSTKLEDSAMYFCASSGPSGRAPGFRQYFGPGTRLTVT.

The V call is TRBV15, the J call TRBJ2-5, with 7 bases fitting TRBD1. The CDR3 is 16 residues long. Per germline, CDR1 LNHNV and CDR2 YYDKDF (reference sequence). J lost 4 bases, V lost 0 bases, and 8 bases had no gene match. In DNA, the CDR3 is TGTGCCACCAGCAGAGATCTGGCAGGGGGACGAGAGACCCAGTACTTC. Residues: CATSRDLAGGRETQYF.

The chain employs TRBV2 and TRBJ1-2, with 8 bases aligning to TRBD1. Trimming cost V 8 bases and J 6 bases; bases outside gene matches: 8. This CDR3 contains 13 residues. Germline assignment: CDR1 SNHLY and CDR2 FYNNEI. This chain's CDR3 is CASAERTGNGYTF. DNA of the CDR3: TGTGCCAGCGCTGAAAGGACAGGGAATGGCTACACCTTC.

The V gene is TRBV6-1, the J gene TRBJ2-2; no clear D. This CDR3 spans 15 amino acids. V lost 2 bases and J 3 bases, leaving 10 bases between the germline ends. Germline CDR1 reads MNHNS; CDR2 reads SASEGT. The CDR3 loop reads CASSELPGYTGELFF. CDR3 DNA: TGTGCCAGCAGTGAACTCCCCGGGTACACCGGGGAGCTGTTTTTT.

A few counts support this clone. This chain joins TRBV18 and TRBJ1-4, with D perhaps matching TRBD1 (5 bases). This CDR3 is built from 15 residues. The germline CDR1 and CDR2 sequences are KGHSH and LQKENI. Between the trimmed V and J ends, which lost 3 bases and 4 bases, there was a span of 12 bases. DNA of the CDR3: TGTGCCAGCTCACCGGTACAGGTCAATAATGAAAAACTGTTTTTT. Its protein product is CASSPVQVNNEKLFF.

This clone was counted a single time. The chain employs TRBV27 and TRBJ2-7; TRBD1 matches at 7 bases. The V segment lost 5 bases and the J segment 2 bases; nucleotides outside the gene matches: 9. Looked up from germline, CDR1 is MNHEY and CDR2 is SMNVEV (reference sequence). The CDR3 has 15 amino acids. CDR3: CASSHQDRNTYEQYF. The CDR3 bases are TGTGCCAGCAGTCATCAGGACAGGAATACCTACGAGCAGTACTTC.

Written as DNA, the CDR3 is TGTGCCAGCAGCTTGCGGGAGTTCTGCTCCTACAATGAGCAGTTCTTC. This encodes CASSLREFCSYNEQFF. This chain connects TRBV11-3 to TRBJ2-1, with 7 bases fitting TRBD2. CDR1 SGHNT and CDR2 YENEEA come from the germline V gene. The CDR3 is 16 residues long. Trimming took 3 bases from V and 0 from J; bases not matched to a gene: 5. The full variable domain, completed using reference TRBV11-3 and TRBJ2-1, is EAGVVQSPRYKIIEKKQPVAFWCNPISGHNTLYWYLQNLGQGPELLIRYENEEAVDDSQLPKDRFSAERLKGVDSTLKIQPAELGDSAVYLCASSLREFCSYNEQFFGPGTRLTVL.

V gene TRBV13 combines with J gene TRBJ2-3, with TRBD2 matching 8 bases. V lost 0 bases to trimming and J lost 1 base; unmatched junction nucleotides: 3. The CDR3 contains 16 residues. Germline loops: CDR1 PRHDT, CDR2 FYEKMQ (reference sequence). Here the CDR3 DNA reads TGTGCCAGCAGCTTAGGCGGGAGGGGTCGCACAGATACGCAGTATTTT. Its translation: CASSLGGRGRTDTQYF. The entire variable domain, with the rest obtained from reference TRBV13 and TRBJ2-3, is as follows: AAGVIQSPRHLIKEKRETATLKCYPIPRHDTVYWYQQGPGQDPQFLISFYEKMQSDKGSIPDRFSAQQFSDYHSELNMSSLELGDSALYFCASSLGGRGRTDTQYFGPGTRLTVL.

This clone has more than one count but fewer than ten. The CDR3 sequence: CASSYSMIGGQETQYF. The CDR3 nucleotides read TGTGCCAGCAGTTACTCGATGATCGGGGGTCAAGAGACCCAGTACTTC. This chain links TRBV6-5 with TRBJ2-5; tentatively, D is TRBD2 (6 bases). V lost 0 bases to trimming and J lost 2 bases, with 13 bases between them. The CDR3 runs 16 residues. The germline V gene encodes CDR1 MNHEY and CDR2 SVGAGI.

The V call is TRBV10-3, the J call TRBJ2-1; 8 bases agree with TRBD2. Germline V gene data show CDR1 as ENHRY and CDR2 as SYGVKD. Germline trimming cut 3 bases from V and 0 bases from J; bases unmatched to any gene: 4. CDR3 size: 16 residues. CDR3 amino acids: CAISDQLAASYNEQFF. The CDR3 region has the DNA TGTGCCATCAGTGACCAACTAGCGGCCTCCTACAATGAGCAGTTCTTC.

The rearrangement links TRBV5-4 to TRBJ1-5, with D maybe TRBD1 (6 bases). The CDR3 sequence is 15 residues long. Germline V gene sequence: CDR1 SGHNT, CDR2 YYREEE (reference sequence). Trimming cost V 2 bases and J 4 bases, with 13 bases left between them. The CDR3 loop reads CASSLRETGNQPQHF. In DNA form, the CDR3 reads TGTGCCAGCAGCTTAAGGGAGACAGGAAATCAGCCCCAGCATTTT.

A few counts support this clone. The rearrangement uses TRBV7-9 and TRBJ2-1, with 10 bases that match TRBD2. This CDR3 contains 16 residues. J was trimmed by 5 bases and V by 5 bases; bases with no gene match: 9. In germline, CDR1 is SEHNR, CDR2 FQNEAQ (reference sequence). Here the CDR3 reads CASSPSSGGIDNEQFF. The CDR3 DNA reads TGTGCCAGCAGCCCCTCTAGCGGGGGTATAGACAATGAGCAGTTCTTC.

Notes on this clone: The junction differs from germline at one of its ends, possibly a read error. This CDR3 is CASSVTGLAGVNEQFF. The CDR3 DNA follows: TGTGCCAGCAGCGTAACGGGACTAGCGGGAGTCAATGAGCAGTTCTTC. The chain combines TRBV7-3 with TRBJ2-1, with 14 bases lining up with TRBD2. Germline V CDR1 and CDR2: SGHTA, FQGTGA. The CDR3 has 16 residues.

This clone was observed a single time. The J gene is TRBJ2-1, the V gene TRBV6-1, with D perhaps TRBD2 (6 bases). Germline V gene sequence: CDR1 MNHNS, CDR2 SASEGT. Between the trimmed V and J ends, which lost 1 base and 8 bases, there was a span of 9 bases. This CDR3 spans 13 amino acids. The CDR3: CASSEVGGDEQFF. DNA of the CDR3: TGTGCCAGCAGTGAAGTCGGAGGGGATGAGCAGTTCTTC.

The V call is TRBV19, the J call TRBJ1-4; TRBD1 might be the D (6 bases). Trimming pared 1 base from V and 8 bases from J, leaving 14 bases between. Germline CDR1 is LNHDA and CDR2 is SQIVND (reference sequence). This CDR3 spans 15 amino acids. CDR3 amino acids: CASSIGQGQGEKLFF. The CDR3 DNA is TGTGCCAGTAGTATAGGGCAGGGGCAAGGGGAAAAACTGTTTTTT.

This chain uses TRBV5-6 with TRBJ2-5, with D tentatively TRBD1 (5 bases). The DNA end is more similar to TRBJ2-7, so the J call may be wrong. The CDR3 runs to 16 residues. The germline V gene encodes CDR1 SGHDT and CDR2 YYEEEE. CDR3: CASSLGTSYFAYEQYF. The CDR3 nucleotides read TGTGCCAGCAGCTTGGGGACATCCTACTTCGCCTACGAGCAGTACTTC.

Turning to this clone: A junction boundary mismatches the germline segment, possibly from a read error. V usage is TRBV19 and J usage is TRBJ2-7; D might be TRBD2 (5 bases). From germline, CDR1 is LNHDA and CDR2 SQIVND (reference sequence). The CDR3 sequence is 11 residues long. CDR3 nucleotide sequence: TGTGCCAGTAGTATGGGGTCGGACTTTCACTTC. It translates to CASSMGSDFHF.

This clone has just a few counts. This chain uses TRBV6-5 with TRBJ2-3, with D tentatively TRBD2 (6 bases). This CDR3 is built from 15 residues. The V and J ends lost 2 bases and 1 base respectively, with 10 bases between them. Germline values: CDR1 MNHEY, CDR2 SVGAGI. CDR3 bases: TGTGCCAGCAGTTACGGGCGGGGAGGCACAGATACGCAGTATTTT. This encodes CASSYGRGGTDTQYF.

The chain links TRBV9 to TRBJ2-7; 8 bases are a match to TRBD1. The trim removed 1 base at V and 6 bases at J, leaving 9 bases unmatched. Germline lookup yields CDR1 SGDLS and CDR2 YYNGEE. The CDR3 has 15 residues. In DNA, the CDR3 is TGTGCCAGCAGCGTAAGTCCGGACAGGGAGGTCGAGCAGTACTTC. It is translated as CASSVSPDREVEQYF.